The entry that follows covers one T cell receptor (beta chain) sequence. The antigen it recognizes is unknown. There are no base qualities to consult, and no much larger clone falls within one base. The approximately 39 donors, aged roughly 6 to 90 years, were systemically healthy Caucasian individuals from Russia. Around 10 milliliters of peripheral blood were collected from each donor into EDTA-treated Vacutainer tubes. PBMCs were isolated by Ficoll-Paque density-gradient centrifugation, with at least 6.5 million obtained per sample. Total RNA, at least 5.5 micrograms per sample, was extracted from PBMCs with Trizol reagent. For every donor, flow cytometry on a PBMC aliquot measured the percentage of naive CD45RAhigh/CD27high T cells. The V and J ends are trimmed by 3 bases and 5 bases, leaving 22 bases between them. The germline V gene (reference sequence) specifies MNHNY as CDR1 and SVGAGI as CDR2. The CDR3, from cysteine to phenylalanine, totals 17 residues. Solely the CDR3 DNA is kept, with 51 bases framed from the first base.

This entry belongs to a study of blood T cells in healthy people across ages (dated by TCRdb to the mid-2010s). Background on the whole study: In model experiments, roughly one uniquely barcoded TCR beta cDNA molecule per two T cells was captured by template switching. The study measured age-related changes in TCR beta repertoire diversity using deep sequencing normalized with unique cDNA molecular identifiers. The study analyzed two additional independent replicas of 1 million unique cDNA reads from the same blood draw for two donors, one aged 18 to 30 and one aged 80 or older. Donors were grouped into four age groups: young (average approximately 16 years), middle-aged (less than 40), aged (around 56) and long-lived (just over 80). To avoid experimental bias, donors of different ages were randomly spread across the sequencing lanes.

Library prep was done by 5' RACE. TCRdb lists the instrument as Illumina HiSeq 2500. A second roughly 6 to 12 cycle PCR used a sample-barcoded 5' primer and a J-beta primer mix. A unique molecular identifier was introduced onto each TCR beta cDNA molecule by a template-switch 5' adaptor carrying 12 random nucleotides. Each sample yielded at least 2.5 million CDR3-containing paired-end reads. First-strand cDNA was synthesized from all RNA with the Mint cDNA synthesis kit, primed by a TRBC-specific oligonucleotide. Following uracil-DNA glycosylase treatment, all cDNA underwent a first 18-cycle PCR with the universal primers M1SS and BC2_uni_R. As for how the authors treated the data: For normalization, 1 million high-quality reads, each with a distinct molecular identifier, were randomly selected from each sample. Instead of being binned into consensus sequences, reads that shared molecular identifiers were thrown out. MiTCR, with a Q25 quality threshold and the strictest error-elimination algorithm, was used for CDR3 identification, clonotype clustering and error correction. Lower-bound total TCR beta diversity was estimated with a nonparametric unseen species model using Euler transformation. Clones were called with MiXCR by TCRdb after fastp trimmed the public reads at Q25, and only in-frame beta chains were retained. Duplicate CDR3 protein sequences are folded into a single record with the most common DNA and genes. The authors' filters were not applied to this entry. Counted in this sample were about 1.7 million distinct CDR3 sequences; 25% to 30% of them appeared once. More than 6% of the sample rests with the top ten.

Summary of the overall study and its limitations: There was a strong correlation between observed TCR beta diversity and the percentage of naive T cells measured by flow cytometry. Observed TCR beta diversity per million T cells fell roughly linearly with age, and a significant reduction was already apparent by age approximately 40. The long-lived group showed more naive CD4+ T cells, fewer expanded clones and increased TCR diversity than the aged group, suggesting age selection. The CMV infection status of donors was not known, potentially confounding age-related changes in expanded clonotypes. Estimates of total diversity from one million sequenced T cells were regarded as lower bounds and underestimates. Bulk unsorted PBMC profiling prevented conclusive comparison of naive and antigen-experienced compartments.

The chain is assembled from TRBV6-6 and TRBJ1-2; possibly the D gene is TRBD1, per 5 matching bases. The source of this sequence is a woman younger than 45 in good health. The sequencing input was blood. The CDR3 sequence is CASSYTQGPRSRYGYTF. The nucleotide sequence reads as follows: TGTGCCAGCAGTTATACGCAGGGTCCGAGGTCTAGATATGGCTACACCTTC.